This record looks at one T cell receptor beta chain sequence and its context. V was clipped by 0 bases and J by 7 bases, with 13 bases between them. In germline, CDR1 is SGDLS, CDR2 YYNGEE. This CDR3 is built from 14 residues. The data were taken from a study of blood T cell repertoires in COVID-19. Whole-study context: Sources were T cells, B-cell-depleted T cells, or PBMCs; the material itself was cDNA or gDNA.

Authors' processing steps: Amplification with reference gene primers provided the estimates of nucleated cell counts. Measured with immunoSEQ multiplex PCR; TCRdb has only the in-frame clones, and not every one. V, J and clone size are those of that table, while D and trimming were read from the DNA. The table includes nearly 350,000 clones, 85% to 90% detected once. The V gene is TRBV9, the J gene TRBJ1-2; the D gene is possibly TRBD1 (6 bases). The TCR comes from a woman in her 50s with COVID-19, enrolled during active disease. The sequencing sample was made of peripheral blood. Here the CDR3 reads CASSVEGGLGGYTF. The CDR3 DNA sequence: TGTGCCAGCAGCGTAGAAGGGGGTCTAGGTGGCTACACCTTC.